This T cell receptor beta chain came from a study of regulatory T cells in long-lasting Graves disease. Study results and limitations: Persistent disease samples used TRBV28, TRBJ1-2 and TRBJ2-5 preferentially.

As for time point: persistent/refractory GD, antithyroid drugs over 5 years with positive TRAb. PBMC-extracted RNA yielded the TCR library. In each case, Graves' disease was diagnosed per American Thyroid Association guidelines. The EDTA tubes were filled with around 8.1 milliliters of drawn peripheral blood. This CDR3 is built from 15 residues. V dropped 6 bases and J dropped 4 bases, with 18 bases sitting between them. CDR1 is SGHVS and CDR2 is FNYEAQ in the germline V gene. To make TCR beta libraries, researchers used iRepertoire HTBI primers and Arm-PCR of CDR3 regions. In TCRdb, the multiplex PCR reads were re-called with MiXCR into one record per CDR3 protein. The sample has hundreds of thousands of distinct CDR3 sequences, roughly 21% seen once; the top ten hold roughly 6.9%. Many counts were recorded for this clonotype. Its target is unknown.

The V gene is TRBV7-6, the J gene TRBJ1-1; possible D gene TRBD1, 6 bases. The receptor was isolated from a female donor with Graves disease. The input for sequencing was peripheral blood mononuclear cells (PBMCs), taken when the disease was refractory, from a patient treated with antithyroid drugs. The CDR3 sequence is CASSLLQGKGTEAFF. The DNA of the CDR3 is TGTGCCAGCAGTTTGCTACAGGGTAAGGGCACTGAAGCTTTCTTT. The whole variable domain, filled in from reference TRBV7-6 and TRBJ1-1, reads GAGVSQSPRYKVTKRGQDVALRCDPISGHVSLYWYRQALGQGPEFLTYFNYEAQQDKSGLPNDRFSAERPEGSISTLTIQRTEQRDSAMYRCASSLLQGKGTEAFFGQGTRLTVV.